Below are 18 T cell receptor beta chains sequenced from a single sample in a study of shared clonotypes between healthy human individuals. Method: immunoSEQ multiplex PCR; TCRdb's copy keeps in-frame clones and lacks some. Among 550,000 to 850,000 clones listed, around 77% were seen once. The sequenced sample was memory CD4+ T cells sorted from blood. The subset is: CD45RA-negative fraction. The receptors stem from a woman aged 25 to 39 in good health.

The rearrangement uses TRBV19 and TRBJ2-5; no clear D gene. Trimming removed 4 bases from V and 6 bases from J, with 6 bases in between. This CDR3 has 11 residues. Germline V lookup: CDR1 LNHDA, CDR2 SQIVND (reference sequence). Here the CDR3 DNA reads TGTGCCAGTAGTAGTCGGAAGACCCAGTACTTC. It is translated as CASSSRKTQYF.

The V call is TRBV6-1, the J call TRBJ2-6; tentative D call: TRBD1 (6 bases). The germline CDR1 and CDR2 sequences are MNHNS and SASEGT. This CDR3 is built from 15 residues. Deletions cut 8 bases from V and 0 bases from J, with 11 bases between. DNA of the CDR3: TGTGCCAGCGGGACACAGCCCTCTGGGGCCAACGTCCTGACTTTC. Its translation: CASGTQPSGANVLTF.

The chain has TRBV5-6 and TRBJ1-2; the D gene is possibly TRBD1 (5 bases). Trimming removed 4 bases at V and 8 bases at J, with 15 bases between. Germline assignment: CDR1 SGHDT and CDR2 YYEEEE. The length of the CDR3 is 13 residues. CDR3: CASSLTDRDGYTF. CDR3 in DNA: TGTGCCAGCAGCCTGACAGACAGAGACGGCTACACCTTC.

This clone was detected once. The chain uses TRBV19 and TRBJ2-1; D possibly corresponds to TRBD2 (11 bases). Trimming removed 3 bases at V and 1 base at J, with 34 bases between. There are 23 residues in the CDR3. Germline lookup yields CDR1 LNHDA and CDR2 SQIVND (reference sequence). The CDR3 DNA reads TGTGCCAGTAGTATGGTGGGACAGGGGTATGTTAGCGGGAGGGGTGGGTCCTACAATGAGCAGTTCTTC. It translates to CASSMVGQGYVSGRGGSYNEQFF.

CDR3: CASSRGTSGLRFEYNEQFF. The CDR3 bases are TGCGCCAGCAGCCGAGGGACTAGCGGGTTAAGATTCGAATACAATGAGCAGTTCTTC. The genes are TRBV5-1 and TRBJ2-1, with TRBD2 matching 12 bases. J lost 4 bases, V lost 4 bases, and 15 bases had no gene match. The CDR3 covers 19 residues. The germline V gene encodes CDR1 SGHRS and CDR2 YFSETQ.

This rearrangement joins TRBV5-1 to TRBJ2-7; either TRBD1 or TRBD2 may supply D (5 bases each). Germline V CDR1 and CDR2: SGHRS, YFSETQ. This CDR3 comprises 14 residues. V shed 7 bases and J shed 2 bases, with 16 bases lying between them. CDR3 sequence reads: CASGTGTEAYEQYF. The CDR3, as DNA: TGCGCCAGCGGAACCGGGACGGAAGCCTACGAGCAGTACTTC.

This clone occurred a few times. The CDR3 region has the DNA TGTGCCAGTAGTATGATTGCTAACTATGGCTACACCTTC. As protein: CASSMIANYGYTF. The chain joins TRBV19 to TRBJ1-2; D is unclear. V was shortened by 3 bases and J by 0 bases, with 5 bases between the two germline ends. Germline V CDR1 and CDR2: LNHDA, SQIVND (reference sequence). CDR3 size: 13 residues.

This sequence joins TRBV28 and TRBJ2-7, with 9 bases lining up with TRBD2. Germline values: CDR1 MDHEN, CDR2 SYDVKM. The J segment lost 6 bases and the V segment lost 7 bases, leaving 16 bases of the junction unmatched. The CDR3 is 16 residues long. The CDR3 sequence is CASTGGSSGISGEQYF. In nucleotides, the CDR3 is TGTGCCAGCACTGGGGGTTCTAGCGGGATCTCGGGCGAGCAGTACTTC.

The J gene is TRBJ1-5, the V gene TRBV7-2; no reliable D call. The CDR3 has 13 amino acids. In germline, CDR1 is SGHTA, CDR2 FQGNSA. V was pared by 5 bases and J by 4 bases, with 9 bases between. CDR3 protein: CASSLQQNQPQHF. CDR3 bases: TGTGCCAGCAGCCTACAACAGAATCAGCCCCAGCATTTT.

This chain joins TRBV28 and TRBJ2-1, with TRBD2 matching 10 bases. The junction had 6 bases not matched to a gene; V was cut back by 2 bases and J by 8 bases. The germline gives CDR1 MDHEN, CDR2 SYDVKM. This CDR3 has 15 residues. CDR3 in DNA: TGTGCCAGCAGTTTAGCTAGCGGGGGATCGTATGAGCAGTTCTTC. This encodes CASSLASGGSYEQFF.

The chain combines TRBV29-1 with TRBJ2-1; D not certain. Trimming cost V 8 bases and J 7 bases, with 15 bases left between them. The CDR3 runs to 12 residues. Germline values: CDR1 SQVTM, CDR2 ANQGSEA. The CDR3 DNA reads TGCAGCTACAGACCTTACGGGAATGAGCAGTTCTTC. It codes for CSYRPYGNEQFF.

V is TRBV18 and J is TRBJ2-2; 9 bases fit TRBD2. Germline CDR1 reads KGHSH; CDR2 reads LQKENI. The CDR3 totals 16 residues. With 4 bases clipped from V and 1 base from J, the junction kept 4 bases outside the gene matches. The CDR3: CASSLLAGENTGELFF. CDR3 coding DNA: TGTGCCAGCTCACTCTTAGCGGGAGAGAACACCGGGGAGCTGTTTTTT. The variable domain in full, with the rest retrieved from reference TRBV18 and TRBJ2-2, is NAGVMQNPRHLVRRRGQEARLRCSPMKGHSHVYWYRQLPEEGLKFMVYLQKENIIDESGMPKERFSAEFPKEGPSILRIQQVVRGDSAAYFCASSLLAGENTGELFFGEGSRLTVL.

There are many counts of this clone. The J gene is TRBJ2-2, the V gene TRBV7-2; D not certain. Trimming took 2 bases from V and 2 from J, leaving 15 bases between them. CDR3 length: 17 amino acids. Germline V gene sequence: CDR1 SGHTA, CDR2 FQGNSA. Written as DNA, the CDR3 is TGTGCCAGCAGCTTAACTATGGCGCAGCTTAACACCGGGGAGCTGTTTTTT. Protein: CASSLTMAQLNTGELFF.

The chain has TRBV28 and TRBJ2-3; D not resolved. CDR3 size: 14 residues. Germline-derived CDR1 and CDR2 are MDHEN and SYDVKM. V was pared by 6 bases and J by 1 base, with 11 bases between. The chain's CDR3 is CASSLDWGTDTQYF. The DNA for the CDR3 is TGTGCCAGCAGCTTAGACTGGGGCACAGATACGCAGTATTTT.

Many counts were recorded for this clone. The chain recombines TRBV4-1 with TRBJ2-7; weak D call: TRBD1 (7 bases). In germline, CDR1 is MGHRA, CDR2 YSYEKL. With 4 bases removed from V and 7 bases from J, the gap between germline ends came to 20 bases. This CDR3 region has 15 residues. In DNA, the CDR3 is TGCGCCAGCAGCCGACAGGGAGGAGGGTCGGAAGAGCAGTACTTC. Translation gives CASSRQGGGSEEQYF.

This chain uses TRBV5-4 with TRBJ1-2, with a possible D match to TRBD1 (6 bases). The ends were cut back, 1 base at V and 6 bases at J, with 10 bases in the middle. Germline V CDR1 and CDR2: SGHNT, YYREEE (reference sequence). CDR3 length: 13 amino acids. Here the CDR3 DNA reads TGTGCCAGCAGCTTGAAAGGGGGGAATGGCTACACCTTC. Protein product: CASSLKGGNGYTF.

The chain couples TRBV15 to TRBJ2-2; no definite D call. CDR1 LNHNV and CDR2 YYDKDF come from the germline V gene (reference sequence). Trimming stripped 0 bases from V and 7 bases from J, with 6 bases between. This CDR3 contains 13 residues. The CDR3 DNA is TGTGCCACCAGCAGAGATCTTAGCGGGGAGCTGTTTTTT. This codes for CATSRDLSGELFF.

This clone was recorded many times. The chain joins TRBV11-2 to TRBJ2-2; D is undetermined. The germline gives CDR1 SGHAT, CDR2 FQNNGV. This CDR3 contains 14 residues. With 5 bases removed from V and 3 bases from J, the gap between germline ends came to 10 bases. This CDR3 is CASSRWSYTGELFF. The CDR3 nucleotides are TGTGCCAGCAGCCGGTGGAGCTACACCGGGGAGCTGTTTTTT.